These 19 T cell receptor beta chains were sequenced from one sample in a study of CD8 T cells in ankylosing spondylitis. MiXCR, applied by TCRdb to the 5' RACE reads, yields one record per CDR3 protein. The sample consists of about 35,000 distinct CDR3 sequences, 3% of them appearing once. The source material was blood, either unsorted or a sorted T cell fraction (not recorded which). These receptors originate from a male donor with ankylosing spondylitis or in good health (not recorded which).

This clonotype appeared many times. For the CDR3, the DNA is TGTGCCAGCAGCGTAGGGACTAGCGGGAGGGCCCGGTACAATGAGCAGTTCTTC. Its translation is CASSVGTSGRARYNEQFF. This chain joins TRBV9 and TRBJ2-1; 15 nucleotides match TRBD2. Germline CDR1 and CDR2: SGDLS and YYNGEE. Trimming cost V 0 bases and J 4 bases; bases outside gene matches: 5. This CDR3 contains 18 residues.

In this sample, this clonotype turned up many times. The chain couples TRBV9 to TRBJ2-2; D is uncertain. Germline V gene lookup returns CDR1 SGDLS and CDR2 YYNGEE. The CDR3 runs 14 residues. Trimming took 1 base from V and 7 from J, leaving 11 bases between them. CDR3 amino acids: CASSVPIENGELFF. The DNA of the CDR3 is TGTGCCAGCAGCGTACCCATCGAGAACGGGGAGCTGTTTTTT. Full variable domain (remainder filled in from reference TRBV9 and TRBJ2-2): DSGVTQTPKHLITATGQRVTLRCSPRSGDLSVYWYQQSLDQGLQFLIQYYNGEERAKGNILERFSAQQFPDLHSELNLSSLELGDSALYFCASSVPIENGELFFGEGSRLTVL.

In this sample, this clonotype turned up many times. The J gene is TRBJ1-4, the V gene TRBV9; 9 bases align to TRBD1. Germline values: CDR1 SGDLS, CDR2 YYNGEE. There are 13 residues in the CDR3. The V and J ends lost 3 bases and 8 bases, in that order; junction bases with no gene match: 2. The CDR3 nucleotides are TGTGCCAGCAGCGGAACAGGGGGCGAAAAACTGTTTTTT. Its translation: CASSGTGGEKLFF. The full variable domain, with the rest looked up from reference TRBV9 and TRBJ1-4, is DSGVTQTPKHLITATGQRVTLRCSPRSGDLSVYWYQQSLDQGLQFLIQYYNGEERAKGNILERFSAQQFPDLHSELNLSSLELGDSALYFCASSGTGGEKLFFGSGTQLSVL.

There are many counts of this clonotype. The chain carries TRBV9 and TRBJ2-1, with D maybe TRBD2 (5 bases). Germline CDR1 is SGDLS and CDR2 is YYNGEE. V lost 3 bases and J 0 bases, leaving 16 bases between the germline ends. The CDR3 is made up of 17 amino acids. The CDR3 protein is CASSAFPGSSSYNEQFF. CDR3 DNA sequence: TGTGCCAGCAGCGCCTTCCCGGGGAGTAGCTCCTACAATGAGCAGTTCTTC. Variable domain in full (rest from reference TRBV9 and TRBJ2-1): DSGVTQTPKHLITATGQRVTLRCSPRSGDLSVYWYQQSLDQGLQFLIQYYNGEERAKGNILERFSAQQFPDLHSELNLSSLELGDSALYFCASSAFPGSSSYNEQFFGPGTRLTVL.

At least ten counts were recorded for this clonotype. The rearrangement links TRBV9 to TRBJ1-1; unclear D gene. The CDR3 has 13 residues. Per the germline V gene, CDR1 is SGDLS and CDR2 is YYNGEE. Deletions cut 0 bases from V and 6 bases from J, with 9 bases between. This CDR3 is CASSVGVEAEAFF. The CDR3 nucleotides are TGTGCCAGCAGCGTAGGGGTAGAAGCTGAAGCTTTCTTT.

This clonotype was found many times. This sequence joins TRBV9 and TRBJ1-2, with 8 bases fitting TRBD1. This CDR3 spans 14 amino acids. The germline gives CDR1 SGDLS, CDR2 YYNGEE. Trimming at V came to 4 bases and at J to 7 bases, leaving 9 bases not matched to a gene. CDR3 DNA: TGTGCCAGCAGCCCCCACAGGGGGGAGGGTGGCTACACCTTC. As protein: CASSPHRGEGGYTF.

This clonotype has at least ten counts. V usage is TRBV9 and J usage is TRBJ1-2; D is undetermined. Trimming shortened V by 0 bases and J by 2 bases, and 5 bases separated the two germline ends. The CDR3 sequence is 13 residues long. In germline, CDR1 is SGDLS, CDR2 YYNGEE. CDR3 sequence (DNA): TGTGCCAGCAGCGTAGATATCAACTATGGCTACACCTTC. Protein: CASSVDINYGYTF.

This clonotype was seen ten or more times. CDR3 DNA: TGTGCCAGCAGCGTAGCCGCCACCACCGGGGAGCTGTTTTTT. Translated, it gives CASSVAATTGELFF. The chain has TRBV9 and TRBJ2-2; D call uncertain. The CDR3 sequence is 14 residues long. Germline CDR1 SGDLS, CDR2 YYNGEE. Trimming pared 0 bases from V and 4 bases from J, leaving 7 bases between.

At least ten counts were recorded for this clonotype. This chain uses TRBV9 with TRBJ2-1; no clear D gene. V gave up 2 bases and J gave up 0 bases, with 6 bases separating them. CDR3 size: 14 residues. CDR1 is SGDLS and CDR2 is YYNGEE in the germline V gene. CDR3 nucleotides: TGTGCCAGCAGCGTTAGGAGCTCCTACAATGAGCAGTTCTTC. It yields the protein CASSVRSSYNEQFF.

Ten or more counts support this clonotype. The chain links TRBV9 to TRBJ1-6, with 9 bases that match TRBD1. The CDR3 length is 14 residues. V gave up 0 bases and J gave up 11 bases; unmatched junction bases: 3. Germline loops: CDR1 SGDLS, CDR2 YYNGEE. This chain's CDR3 is CASSVGTGEAPLHF. The CDR3 coding sequence is TGTGCCAGCAGCGTAGGGACAGGGGAGGCACCCCTCCACTTT.

This clonotype came up many times. V gene TRBV9 combines with J gene TRBJ2-1; tentative D call: TRBD1 (5 bases). This CDR3 contains 14 residues. Germline lookup yields CDR1 SGDLS and CDR2 YYNGEE. V lost 0 bases and J lost 8, with 12 bases in between. CDR3 in DNA: TGTGCCAGCAGCGTAGGCAGGGTGTCGTATGAGCAGTTCTTC. This translates into CASSVGRVSYEQFF.

This clonotype was counted many times. The rearrangement joins TRBV9 to TRBJ2-2; 8 bases line up with TRBD1. The trim removed 3 bases at V and 0 bases at J, leaving 1 base unmatched. This CDR3 contains 15 residues. Germline values: CDR1 SGDLS, CDR2 YYNGEE. CDR3 nucleotides: TGTGCCAGCAGCGCACAGGGGGCGAACACCGGGGAGCTGTTTTTT. Translation gives CASSAQGANTGELFF.

In its sample, this clonotype was seen many times. The genes are TRBV9 and TRBJ2-3, with 10 bases that match TRBD2. Losses at the gene ends were 0 bases for V and 1 base for J; bases not matched to a gene: 8. Germline values: CDR1 SGDLS, CDR2 YYNGEE. The CDR3 sequence is 18 residues long. CDR3 residues: CASSVAPSGGGRTDTQYF. The CDR3 DNA reads TGTGCCAGCAGCGTAGCCCCCAGCGGGGGGGGACGCACAGATACGCAGTATTTT.

This clonotype showed up many times. The rearrangement joins TRBV9 to TRBJ1-4, with unresolved D. Looked up from germline, CDR1 is SGDLS and CDR2 is YYNGEE. V shed 3 bases and J shed 4 bases, with 16 bases lying between them. This CDR3 spans 16 amino acids. In nucleotides, the CDR3 is TGTGCCAGCAGCGGTTTGTCGACGGGAGTTAATGAAAAACTGTTTTTT. Translation: CASSGLSTGVNEKLFF.

This clonotype showed up many times. The chain is built from TRBV9 and TRBJ1-6; TRBD1 might be the D (5 bases). The CDR3 has 15 residues. The ends were cut back, 0 bases at V and 6 bases at J, with 10 bases in the middle. From germline, CDR1 is SGDLS and CDR2 YYNGEE. CDR3: CASSVGGRSNSPLHF. Here the CDR3 DNA reads TGTGCCAGCAGCGTAGGGGGACGGTCTAATTCACCCCTCCACTTT.

This clonotype has a count of ten or more. The rearrangement links TRBV9 to TRBJ2-1, with 9 bases aligning to TRBD2. V shed 0 bases and J 7 bases; nucleotides not matched to a gene: 5. This CDR3 is 15 amino acids long. Germline CDR1 and CDR2: SGDLS and YYNGEE. The CDR3 nucleotides are TGTGCCAGCAGCGTAGTTCCAGCGGGGGGAAATGAGCAGTTCTTC. Protein sequence: CASSVVPAGGNEQFF.

The table lists this clonotype with many counts. The chain links TRBV9 to TRBJ2-2; 12 nucleotides match TRBD1. The CDR3 is 17 residues long. With V trimmed by 2 bases and J by 4 bases, 6 bases remained unmatched. CDR1 is SGDLS and CDR2 is YYNGEE in the germline V gene. The DNA of the CDR3 is TGTGCCAGCAGCGTCACGGGACAGGGGGCAATCACCGGGGAGCTGTTTTTT. This sequence encodes CASSVTGQGAITGELFF.

This clonotype was counted many times. This rearrangement joins TRBV9 to TRBJ1-1, with D unclear. V lost 0 bases to trimming and J lost 6 bases, with 9 bases between them. This CDR3 is built from 13 residues. Per germline, CDR1 SGDLS and CDR2 YYNGEE. The CDR3 sequence is CASSVEVDSEAFF. In DNA form, the CDR3 reads TGTGCCAGCAGCGTAGAGGTTGACTCTGAAGCTTTCTTT.

In this sample, this clonotype turned up many times. The gene calls are TRBV9 and TRBJ2-3; unclear D gene. V lost 4 bases to trimming and J lost 3 bases, with 9 bases between them. CDR3 length: 13 amino acids. Germline loops: CDR1 SGDLS, CDR2 YYNGEE. The CDR3 sequence: CASSLTVTDTQYF. The CDR3 DNA follows: TGTGCCAGCAGCTTAACAGTGACAGATACGCAGTATTTT.